The T cell receptor (beta chain) under discussion was sequenced for a study of cytomegalovirus exposure and HLA in healthy donors (dated by TCRdb to between 2016 and 2019). The study in broad terms: In an earlier analysis of about 560 of the donors, 276 Gb of sequence data and 95 million to 130 million unique TCR beta sequences from 150 million to 200 million T cells were reported. HLA typing included class I and class II loci at four-digit resolution. Of the roughly 420 genotyped donors, less than 85% were placed in the genetic ancestry cluster associated with self-reported Caucasian donors. The T cell repertoires of 666 subjects were profiled by immunosequencing and related to cytomegalovirus serostatus. Rather than drawing on any new phenotypic data, the later analysis identified candidate immune exposures from TCR beta sequences and the way those sequences occurred across donors. Donor age, sex, ethnicity and CMV serostatus were collected together with the repertoire data. An early release covering 500 to 750 HLA-typed donors comprised approximately 290 gigabases of sequencing data and around 80 million unique TCR sequences. Every repertoire in the discovery cohort had been generated on one and the same sequencing platform. The study aimed to test whether signatures of past pathogen exposure could be identified by cataloging public T cell receptors. In an earlier analysis of a few hundred of the donors, high-throughput TCR beta sequencing was used to judge whether each TCR beta V gene segment behaved as functional or pseudogenic. Typing coverage varied by locus: roughly 629-630 donors for A, B, C, DRB1 and DQB1; approximately 500 for DQA1; more than 600 for DPA1; approximately 450 for DPB1. Along with the approximately 700-subject first cohort, a separate validation cohort of over 90 different subjects was used. Because of strong linkage in the cohort, roughly five DR-DQ haplotypes were treated as single units for association and clustering. Genome-wide SNP genotypes for about 65% of the roughly 700 donors were used in a later genetic analysis, which treated that subset as a discovery cohort. To study patterns of TCR occurrence, a later analysis re-analyzed previously published TCR beta repertoires from 550 to 800 donors and added high-resolution HLA genotyping. To predict cytomegalovirus infection status, the study brought together high-throughput TCR immunosequencing, statistical association of individual TCRs with disease status, and machine learning. On average, approximately 250,000 unique TCR beta nucleotide sequences were sequenced per donor among 398 genotyped donors of the cohort, with roughly 18% of those sequences being non-productive.

A remark on this clone: Its antigen specificity is not known. Per-base qualities were not stored, and no clone one base away is much larger.

The cohort was made up of about 610 healthy bone marrow donors. Cohort members were all nominally healthy when sampled, although unrecorded immune exposures were likely present. The donor was CMV seropositive and was included in the group of 290 or so seropositive cohort members. A peripheral blood sample was provided by each donor, and peripheral blood mononuclear cells were used for TCR beta sequencing. Genomic DNA extraction from the blood cell samples was performed with the Qiagen DNeasy Blood Extraction Kit. General findings and caveats noted by the study authors: In a later analysis, several top co-occurrence clusters were reported to appear linked to parvovirus B19, influenza, CMV and Epstein-Barr virus. In vitro tests confirmed that a few of the cytomegalovirus-associated TCR beta chains recognize cytomegalovirus antigens. Because counts were too low, some 17 rarely observed V segments, including chromosome 9 orphons, were excluded from the earlier analysis of some 540 of the donors. A cluster of highly shared sequence variants was judged likely to be a technical artifact of the sequencing pipeline. According to the authors, the approach could potentially be generalized to other disease states and immunological phenotypes. Because some donors lacked HLA typing at each locus, the association tests relied only on the typed subset. In this cohort, only TCR beta chains were sequenced, and detectable features were limited by the absence of alpha or paired-chain data. A later analysis found that most CMV-associated TCR beta chains appeared HLA-restricted, with HLA associations seemingly driven largely by CMV exposure. In an earlier analysis of roughly 560 of the donors, most TCR beta V segments were observed in productive rearrangements about 90% or about 30% of the time, broadly matching IMGT annotations. A later genetic analysis associated a missense DCLRE1C variant with V-gene and J-gene trimming of TCR beta chains, and an independent cohort replicated the association. When HLA alleles, especially DR and DQ, strongly co-occurred, TCR associations were difficult to assign to individual alleles. CMV serostatus was the only immune exposure information available for the cohort. In a later analysis, the rate of TCR association differed among HLA loci, with DRB1 alleles having the most associated TCRs and HLA-C alleles having the fewest. Compared with equally common non-associated chains, HLA-associated TCR beta chains in a later analysis were more clonally expanded and had lower generation probabilities. A later analysis associated 17,000 or so TCR beta sequences with specific HLA alleles at a false discovery rate of 0.05. A later genetic analysis reported fewer N-insertions in productive TCRs among donors in an Asian-associated ancestry cluster than the roughly 700-donor mean. Linkage disequilibrium might explain the correlated functional status among segregating V segments, but an unknown experimental factor could not be ruled out. A further reported finding was that TCR beta sequences accurately predicted the HLA-A and HLA-B alleles for most subjects in the first cohort. In both the original and validation cohorts, the classifier was reported to diagnose cytomegalovirus status with high specificity and sensitivity. Most TCR sequences were seen in very few donors, while some public TCRs were found in many individuals. In the study, some 180 TCR beta chains were listed as associated with cytomegalovirus. Sequencing depth was assumed to be roughly uniform across donors in the presence/absence analyses, though that assumption may not hold.

Library prep was done by the immunoSEQ multiplex PCR assay. For the multiplex PCR, a mixture combining 60 forward primers for TCR Vbeta segments and 13 reverse primers for TCR Jbeta segments was used. The CDR3 region of rearranged TCR beta genes was amplified from genomic DNA by a multiplex PCR assay. The Illumina HiSeq System was used to sequence the amplified TCR beta libraries as 87-base-pair reads. Per the source publication's procedure: A later analysis tallied roughly 78 million unique TCR beta chains across the 666 repertoires, and about 10 million of those chains were shared by two or more donors. To remove PCR and sequencing errors, raw reads were error-corrected and collapsed into unique sequences using a nearest-neighbor algorithm that merged closely related sequences. CDR3 sequences were aligned to IMGT reference sequences to assign V, D and J gene segments. For a sequence to be retained, a match of at least six nucleotides to both a V gene segment and a J gene segment was required. A rearrangement counted as productive if the CDR3 had no stop codons and remained in frame with V and J, and every other rearrangement counted as non-productive. CDR3 was defined according to IMGT convention as the region running from the second conserved V-encoded cysteine to the conserved J-encoded phenylalanine. Sequences without an unambiguous match to a single V gene segment were excluded from the earlier analysis of approximately 560 of the donors. In an earlier analysis of approximately 560 of the donors, a V segment was called functional when productive rearrangements were above 56.7%, and segregating when the standard deviation between donors exceeded 5%. To diagnose cytomegalovirus status from the catalog of TCR beta chain sequences, a statistical classification framework was built. In a later analysis, V and J genes were assigned by comparing TCR nucleotide sequences against IMGT/GENE-DB human TR gene sequences. In a later analysis, CDR3 sequences and most-parsimonious VDJ recombination scenarios were assigned using the TCRdist pipeline. A later analysis defined each TCR beta chain by its CDR3 amino acid sequence plus V-gene family, and excluded reads lacking a unique V-gene family. As a way to deal with suspected cross-contamination and a sequencing artifact, a later analysis dropped 450 to 600 nucleotide sequences that were highly shared and had low generation probability. For each public chain, a later analysis derived a clonal expansion index from normalized ranks of inferred template counts within each repertoire. Generation probabilities in a later analysis came from a VDJ recombination model fitted to out-of-frame rearrangements, and those results were checked against IGoR. A later analysis scored TCR-TCR, TCR-HLA and TCR-CMV co-occurrence with hypergeometric tests, applying a repertoire-size bias correction to TCR pairs. False discovery rates were estimated in a later analysis by permuting HLA or CMV assignments 20 times. In a later analysis, co-occurring TCRs were grouped using DBSCAN, and TCRdist sequence similarity was added for clustering within HLA-allele-positive subsets. Repertoires with fewer than 30,000 or more than 120,000 public chains were left out of co-occurrence clustering, as were a handful of repertoires with anomalous nucleotide sharing. TCRdb retrieved this table from immuneACCESS and kept in-frame rearrangements only. Not all clones are present; in checked studies, unresolved V genes account for under half, and no reason is known for the remainder. The V and J calls and clone size are taken from that table; D and trimming were inferred from the DNA. Here the sample has 90,000 to 120,000 clones; over 75% occur a single time. The top ten clones comprise over 4.5% of the sample.

The sequence was obtained from a woman under 30 in good health and CMV-seropositive. The sample comprised PBMCs.

The CDR3 region: CASSQIPSRGQLNQPQHF. The DNA is TGCGCCAGCAGCCAAATCCCTTCCCGGGGACAACTCAATCAGCCCCAGCATTTT. The sequence is built from TRBV4-1 and TRBJ1-5; a tentative D match to TRBD1 spans 6 bases. Trimming costs V 2 bases and J 3 bases, and their ends lie 20 bases apart. Via the germline V gene, CDR1 is MGHRA and CDR2 YSYEKL. There are 18 amino acids in the CDR3, from cysteine to phenylalanine inclusive. Only the CDR3 region is kept as DNA, spanning 54 bases read in frame from base 1.